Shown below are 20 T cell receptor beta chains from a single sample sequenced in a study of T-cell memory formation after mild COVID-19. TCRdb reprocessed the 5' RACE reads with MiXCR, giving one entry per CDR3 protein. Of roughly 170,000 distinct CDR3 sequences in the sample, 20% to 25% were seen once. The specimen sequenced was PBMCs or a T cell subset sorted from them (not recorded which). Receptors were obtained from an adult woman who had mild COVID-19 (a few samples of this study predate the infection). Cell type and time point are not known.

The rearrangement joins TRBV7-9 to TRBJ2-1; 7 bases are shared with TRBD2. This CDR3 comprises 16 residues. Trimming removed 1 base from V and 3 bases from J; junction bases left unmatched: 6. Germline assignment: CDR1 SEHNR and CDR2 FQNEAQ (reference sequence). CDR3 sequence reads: CASSLGGSGIYNEQFF. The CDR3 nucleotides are TGTGCCAGCAGCTTAGGCGGGAGTGGCATCTACAATGAGCAGTTCTTC.

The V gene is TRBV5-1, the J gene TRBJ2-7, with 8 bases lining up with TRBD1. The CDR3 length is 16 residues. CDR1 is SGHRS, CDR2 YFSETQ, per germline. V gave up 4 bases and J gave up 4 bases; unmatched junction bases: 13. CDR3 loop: CASSGDTGGLPYEQYF. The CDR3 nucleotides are TGCGCCAGCAGCGGGGACACAGGGGGACTCCCTTACGAGCAGTACTTC.

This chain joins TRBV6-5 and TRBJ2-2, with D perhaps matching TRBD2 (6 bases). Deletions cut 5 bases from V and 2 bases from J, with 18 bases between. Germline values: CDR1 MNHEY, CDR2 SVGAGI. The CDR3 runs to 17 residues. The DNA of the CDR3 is TGTGCCAGCAGTCTACTTCCTAGCGAGTACAACACCGGGGAGCTGTTTTTT. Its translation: CASSLLPSEYNTGELFF.

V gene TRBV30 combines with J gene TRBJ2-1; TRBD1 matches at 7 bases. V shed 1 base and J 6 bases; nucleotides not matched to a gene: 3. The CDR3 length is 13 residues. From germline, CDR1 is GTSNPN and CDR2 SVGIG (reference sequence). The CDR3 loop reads CAWSASGGNEQFF. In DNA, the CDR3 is TGTGCCTGGAGTGCCTCAGGGGGCAATGAGCAGTTCTTC.

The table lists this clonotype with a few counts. The CDR3 DNA follows: TGTGCCAGCAGCCTAGGGGGGCAACCAACAAAATATGGCTACACCTTC. Its translation: CASSLGGQPTKYGYTF. V and J are TRBV27 and TRBJ1-2; D possibly corresponds to TRBD1 (6 bases). Trimming removed 6 bases at V and 5 bases at J, with 22 bases between. The CDR3 contains 16 residues. CDR1 is MNHEY and CDR2 is SMNVEV in the germline V gene (reference sequence).

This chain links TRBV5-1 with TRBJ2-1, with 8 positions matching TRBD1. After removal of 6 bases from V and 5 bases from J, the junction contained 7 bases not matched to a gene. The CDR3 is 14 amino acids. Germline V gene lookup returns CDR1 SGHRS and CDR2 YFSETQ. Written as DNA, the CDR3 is TGCGCCAGCATCTCGGGGACAGGCAACAATGAGCAGTTCTTC. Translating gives CASISGTGNNEQFF.

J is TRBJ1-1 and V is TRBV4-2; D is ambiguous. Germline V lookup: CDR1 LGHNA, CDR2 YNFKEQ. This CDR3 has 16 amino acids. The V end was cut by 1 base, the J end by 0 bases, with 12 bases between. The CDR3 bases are TGTGCCAGCAGCCAAGTCGGACGGCAAATGAACACTGAAGCTTTCTTT. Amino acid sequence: CASSQVGRQMNTEAFF.

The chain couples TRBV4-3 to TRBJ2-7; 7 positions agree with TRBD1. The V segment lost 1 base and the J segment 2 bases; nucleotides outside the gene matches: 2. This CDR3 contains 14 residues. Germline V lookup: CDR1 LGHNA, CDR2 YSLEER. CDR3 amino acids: CASSQGTGPYEQYF. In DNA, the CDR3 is TGCGCCAGCAGCCAAGGGACAGGACCCTACGAGCAGTACTTC.

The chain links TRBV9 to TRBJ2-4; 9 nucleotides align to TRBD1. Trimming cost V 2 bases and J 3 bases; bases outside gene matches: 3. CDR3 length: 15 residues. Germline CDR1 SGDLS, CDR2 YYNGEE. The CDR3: CASSVGQGSKNIQYF. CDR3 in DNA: TGTGCCAGCAGCGTGGGACAGGGAAGCAAAAACATTCAGTACTTC. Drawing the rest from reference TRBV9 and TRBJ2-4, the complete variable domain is DSGVTQTPKHLITATGQRVTLRCSPRSGDLSVYWYQQSLDQGLQFLIQYYNGEERAKGNILERFSAQQFPDLHSELNLSSLELGDSALYFCASSVGQGSKNIQYFGAGTRLSVL.

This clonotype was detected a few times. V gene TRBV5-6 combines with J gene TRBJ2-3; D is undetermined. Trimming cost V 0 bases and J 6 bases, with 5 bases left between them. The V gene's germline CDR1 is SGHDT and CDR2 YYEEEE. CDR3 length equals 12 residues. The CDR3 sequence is CASSLERDTQYF. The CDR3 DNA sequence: TGTGCCAGCAGCTTGGAACGGGATACGCAGTATTTT.

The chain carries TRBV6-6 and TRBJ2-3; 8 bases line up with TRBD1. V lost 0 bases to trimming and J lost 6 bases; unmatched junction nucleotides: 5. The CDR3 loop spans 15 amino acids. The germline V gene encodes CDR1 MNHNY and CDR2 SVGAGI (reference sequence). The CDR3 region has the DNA TGTGCCAGCAGTTACTCGACAGGGGTTGAGGATACGCAGTATTTT. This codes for CASSYSTGVEDTQYF.

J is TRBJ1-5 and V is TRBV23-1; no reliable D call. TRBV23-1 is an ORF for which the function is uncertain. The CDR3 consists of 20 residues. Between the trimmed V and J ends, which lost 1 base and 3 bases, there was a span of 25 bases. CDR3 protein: CASSQFCRPGRPIYNQPQHF. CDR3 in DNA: TGCGCCAGCAGTCAATTTTGTAGACCGGGTAGACCGATATACAATCAGCCCCAGCATTTT.

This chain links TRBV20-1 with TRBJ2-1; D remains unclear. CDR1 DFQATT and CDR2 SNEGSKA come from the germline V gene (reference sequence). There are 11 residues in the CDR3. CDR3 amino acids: CSRSSYNEQFF. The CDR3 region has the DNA TGCAGCAGGAGCTCCTACAATGAGCAGTTCTTC.

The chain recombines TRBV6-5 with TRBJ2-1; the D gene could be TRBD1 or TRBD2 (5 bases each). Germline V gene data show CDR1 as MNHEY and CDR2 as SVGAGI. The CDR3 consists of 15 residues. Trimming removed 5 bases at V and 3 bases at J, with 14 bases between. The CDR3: CASSPRDAVYNEQFF. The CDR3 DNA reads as TGTGCCAGCAGTCCCCGGGACGCCGTCTACAATGAGCAGTTCTTC.

CDR3 nucleotides: TGTGCCAGCAGACGCGGACTGGTACCTTACGAGCAGTACTTC. As protein: CASRRGLVPYEQYF. The gene calls are TRBV7-2 and TRBJ2-7; D might be TRBD2 (5 bases). V dropped 6 bases and J dropped 4 bases, with 16 bases sitting between them. CDR3 length: 14 residues. Germline-derived CDR1 and CDR2 are SGHTA and FQGNSA.

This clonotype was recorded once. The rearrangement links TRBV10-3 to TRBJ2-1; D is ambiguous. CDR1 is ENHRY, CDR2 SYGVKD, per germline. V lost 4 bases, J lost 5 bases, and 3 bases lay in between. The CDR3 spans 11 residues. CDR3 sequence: CAISGNNEQFF. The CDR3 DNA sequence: TGTGCCATCAGTGGCAACAATGAGCAGTTCTTC.

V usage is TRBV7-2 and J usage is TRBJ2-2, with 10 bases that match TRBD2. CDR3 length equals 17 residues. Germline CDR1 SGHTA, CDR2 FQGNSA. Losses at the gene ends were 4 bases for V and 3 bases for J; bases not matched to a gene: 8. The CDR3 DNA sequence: TGTGCCAGCAGCTCGGGGTGGGGGACTAGCGACACCGGGGAGCTGTTTTTT. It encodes CASSSGWGTSDTGELFF.

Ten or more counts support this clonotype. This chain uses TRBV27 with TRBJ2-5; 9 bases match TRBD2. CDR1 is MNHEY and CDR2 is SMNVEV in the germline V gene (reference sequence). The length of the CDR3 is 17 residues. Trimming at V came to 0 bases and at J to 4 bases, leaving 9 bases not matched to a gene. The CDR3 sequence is CASSLSASGELPETQYF. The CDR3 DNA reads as TGTGCCAGCAGTTTATCAGCTAGCGGGGAGCTCCCAGAGACCCAGTACTTC.

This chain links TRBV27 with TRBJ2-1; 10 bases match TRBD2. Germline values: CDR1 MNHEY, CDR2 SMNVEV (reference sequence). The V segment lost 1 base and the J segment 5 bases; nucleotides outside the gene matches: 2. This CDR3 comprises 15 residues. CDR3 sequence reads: CASSLFLAGDNEQFF. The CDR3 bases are TGTGCCAGCAGTTTATTTCTAGCGGGGGACAATGAGCAGTTCTTC.

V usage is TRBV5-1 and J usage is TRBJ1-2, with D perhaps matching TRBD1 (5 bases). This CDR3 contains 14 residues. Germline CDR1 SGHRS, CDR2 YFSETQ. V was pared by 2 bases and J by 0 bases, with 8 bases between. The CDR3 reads CASSFRDPNYGYTF. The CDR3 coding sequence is TGCGCCAGCAGCTTCCGGGACCCTAACTATGGCTACACCTTC. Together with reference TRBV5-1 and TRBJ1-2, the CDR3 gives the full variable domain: KAGVTQTPRYLIKTRGQQVTLSCSPISGHRSVSWYQQTPGQGLQFLFEYFSETQRNKGNFPGRFSGRQFSNSRSEMNVSTLELGDSALYLCASSFRDPNYGYTFGSGTRLTVV.